These 29 T cell receptor beta chains share one sample of origin, sequenced in a study of beta chain features in type 1 diabetes. The study reverse transcribed the entire isolated RNA, so it sequenced expressed TCRB transcripts. Only in-frame clones appear in the TCRdb table, and some are missing; sequencing was by immunoSEQ multiplex PCR. The repertoire holds 200,000 to 300,000 clones, with 68% as singletons. Sequences were obtained from naive CD4+ T cells from blood. The receptors come from a man under 40 in good health.

CDR3 bases: TGTGCCAGCAGCGTAGCTACAGGGCAAGCAGGGGCCAACGTCCTGACTTTC. Protein product: CASSVATGQAGANVLTF. The chain has TRBV9 and TRBJ2-6; weak D call: TRBD1 (6 bases). Trimming left V 0 bases short and J 4 bases short, with 14 bases between. CDR1 is SGDLS and CDR2 is YYNGEE in the germline V gene. CDR3 length: 17 residues.

The CDR3 is CASSNGRLAGTGELFF. DNA for the CDR3: TGCGCCAGCAGCAACGGACGGCTAGCGGGCACCGGGGAGCTGTTTTTT. The gene calls are TRBV5-1 and TRBJ2-2, with TRBD2 matching over 8 bases. With 4 bases clipped from V and 4 bases from J, the junction kept 9 bases outside the gene matches. Looked up from germline, CDR1 is SGHRS and CDR2 is YFSETQ. The length of the CDR3 is 16 residues. The whole variable domain, filled in from reference TRBV5-1 and TRBJ2-2, reads KAGVTQTPRYLIKTRGQQVTLSCSPISGHRSVSWYQQTPGQGLQFLFEYFSETQRNKGNFPGRFSGRQFSNSRSEMNVSTLELGDSALYLCASSNGRLAGTGELFFGEGSRLTVL.

The chain combines TRBV7-2 with TRBJ2-7; D may be TRBD1 or TRBD2 (5 bases each). Germline CDR1 is SGHTA and CDR2 is FQGNSA. V was cut by 4 bases and J by 5 bases, with 15 bases left in between. This CDR3 spans 14 amino acids. The CDR3 DNA follows: TGTGCCAGCAGCTCGTTGACAGACTACCACGAGCAGTACTTC. Protein sequence: CASSSLTDYHEQYF.

The chain carries TRBV7-2 and TRBJ2-1; D might be TRBD1 or TRBD2, each matching 5 bases. There are 16 residues in the CDR3. CDR1 SGHTA and CDR2 FQGNSA come from the germline V gene. V was shortened by 5 bases and J by 8 bases, with 22 bases between the two germline ends. The CDR3 coding sequence is TGTGCCAGCAGCCGCATACCCGGGACGACGATCCATGAGCAGTTCTTC. Protein product: CASSRIPGTTIHEQFF.

V and J are TRBV9 and TRBJ2-1, with D possibly matching TRBD2 (6 bases). The CDR3 consists of 15 residues. The germline gives CDR1 SGDLS, CDR2 YYNGEE. Trimming pared 4 bases from V and 4 bases from J, leaving 15 bases between. The CDR3 DNA sequence: TGTGCCAGCAGCCTCGGGCCTAGCGAATACAATGAGCAGTTCTTC. The encoded protein is CASSLGPSEYNEQFF.

The CDR3 sequence: CAWRNLNTGELFF. CDR3 nucleotides: TGTGCCTGGAGAAACCTAAACACCGGGGAGCTGTTTTTT. This chain joins TRBV30 and TRBJ2-2; D remains ambiguous. V was clipped by 3 bases and J by 2 bases, with 7 bases between them. Germline V gives CDR1 GTSNPN, CDR2 SVGIG (reference sequence). The CDR3 runs to 13 residues.

The V call is TRBV6-1, the J call TRBJ2-3; TRBD1 aligns across 9 bases. Germline trimming cut 6 bases from V and 5 bases from J; bases unmatched to any gene: 9. This CDR3 comprises 15 residues. CDR1 and CDR2 (germline): MNHNS, SASEGT. The CDR3 DNA reads as TGTGCCAGCAGCGAGGACAGGGGTCGTGGAGATACGCAGTATTTT. This codes for CASSEDRGRGDTQYF.

Regarding this clone: The junction differs from germline at one of its ends, possibly a read error. The chain couples TRBV7-9 to TRBJ2-4; D possibly corresponds to TRBD2 (6 bases). Germline loops: CDR1 SEHNR, CDR2 FQNEAQ (reference sequence). This CDR3 comprises 9 residues. In nucleotides, the CDR3 is TGTGCCAGCAGACCAGACGGGAGCTTC. Encoded protein: CASRPDGSF. Full variable domain (missing parts from reference TRBV7-9 and TRBJ2-4): DTGVSQNPRHKITKRGQNVTFRCDPISEHNRLYWYRQTLGQGPEFLTYFQNEAQLEKSRLLSDRFSAERPKGSFSTLEIQRTEQGDSAMYLCASRPDGSFGAGTRLSVL.

This clone was counted a single time. This chain joins TRBV11-2 and TRBJ2-3, with D unclear. V was cut by 7 bases and J by 0 bases, with 8 bases left in between. The CDR3 is 13 amino acids. Per germline, CDR1 SGHAT and CDR2 FQNNGV. The CDR3 loop is CASNLQSTDTQYF. DNA of the CDR3: TGTGCCAGCAACCTCCAGAGCACAGATACGCAGTATTTT. The full variable domain, its missing parts supplied by reference TRBV11-2 and TRBJ2-3, is EAGVAQSPRYKIIEKRQSVAFWCNPISGHATLYWYQQILGQGPKLLIQFQNNGVVDDSQLPKDRFSAERLKGVDSTLKIQPAKLEDSAVYLCASNLQSTDTQYFGPGTRLTVL.

J is TRBJ1-1 and V is TRBV7-2; D not certain. Germline V gene data show CDR1 as SGHTA and CDR2 as FQGNSA. The CDR3 sequence is 16 residues long. V was cut by 1 base and J by 0 bases, with 12 bases left in between. The CDR3 loop is CASSLEVRRMNTEAFF. CDR3 coding DNA: TGTGCCAGCAGCTTAGAAGTCAGACGGATGAACACTGAAGCTTTCTTT.

V usage is TRBV4-1 and J usage is TRBJ2-5; D remains ambiguous. Germline V CDR1 and CDR2: MGHRA, YSYEKL. The CDR3 covers 14 residues. V lost 4 bases and J lost 5, with 14 bases in between. CDR3 nucleotides: TGCGCCAGCAGCCCTGATGAGACCATGGAGACCCAGTACTTC. Its protein is CASSPDETMETQYF.

The rearrangement uses TRBV29-1 and TRBJ2-3; 14 nucleotides agree with TRBD2. The germline V gene encodes CDR1 SQVTM and CDR2 ANQGSEA. The CDR3 runs 17 residues. Unmatched junction bases numbered 12, after V lost 6 bases and J lost 4 bases. For the CDR3, the DNA is TGCAGCGTCGAACCGGGACTAGCGGGGGTGGGCGCAGATACGCAGTATTTT. It is translated as CSVEPGLAGVGADTQYF.

The gene calls are TRBV28 and TRBJ1-1, with D unclear. The germline V gene has CDR1 MDHEN and CDR2 SYDVKM. With 8 bases removed from V and 11 bases from J, the gap between germline ends came to 18 bases. The CDR3 consists of 12 residues. The chain's CDR3 is CASRTSGVGAFF. The CDR3, as DNA: TGTGCCAGCCGAACTTCAGGCGTCGGCGCTTTCTTT.

The chain combines TRBV29-1 with TRBJ2-7, with D perhaps matching TRBD1 or TRBD2 (6 bases each). The CDR3 runs 13 residues. The germline V gene encodes CDR1 SQVTM and CDR2 ANQGSEA. Deletions cut 5 bases from V and 6 bases from J, with 17 bases between. The CDR3 DNA reads TGCAGCGTTAAACCTACAGGGACTGGCGAGCAGTACTTC. It translates to CSVKPTGTGEQYF.

J is TRBJ2-7 and V is TRBV10-3; TRBD2 matches at 10 bases. Looked up from germline, CDR1 is ENHRY and CDR2 is SYGVKD. CDR3 length: 13 amino acids. V gave up 5 bases and J gave up 7 bases; unmatched junction bases: 5. The CDR3 sequence: CAISPSGRLEQYF. CDR3 in DNA: TGTGCCATCAGTCCTAGCGGGAGATTGGAGCAGTACTTC.

The rearrangement links TRBV14 to TRBJ2-5; a possible D gene is TRBD2 (5 bases). CDR1 and CDR2 (germline): SGHDN, FVKESK. The V end was cut by 0 bases, the J end by 5 bases, with 13 bases between. The CDR3 totals 15 residues. CDR3 nucleotide sequence: TGTGCCAGCAGCCAAGATGGGGAGAAATGGGAGACCCAGTACTTC. Translating it yields CASSQDGEKWETQYF.

The chain links TRBV18 to TRBJ2-7; D is undetermined. This CDR3 has 14 residues. Germline values: CDR1 KGHSH, CDR2 LQKENI. The V and J ends lost 6 bases and 3 bases respectively, with 15 bases between them. As DNA, the CDR3 is TGTGCCAGCTCGCCCGGCGCAGAGATCTACGAGCAGTACTTC. Residues: CASSPGAEIYEQYF.

The rearrangement joins TRBV4-1 to TRBJ2-3, with D perhaps matching TRBD2 (7 bases). V dropped 0 bases and J dropped 5 bases, with 18 bases sitting between them. CDR3 length equals 17 residues. Germline CDR1 reads MGHRA; CDR2 reads YSYEKL. The CDR3 region has the DNA TGCGCCAGCAGCCAAGATCGGGGGGCAAATGCCGAAGATACGCAGTATTTT. The encoded protein is CASSQDRGANAEDTQYF.

The chain carries TRBV29-1 and TRBJ2-3, with D perhaps TRBD1 or TRBD2 (6 bases each). The CDR3 sequence is 13 residues long. Deletions cut 5 bases from V and 4 bases from J, with 13 bases between. CDR1 is SQVTM and CDR2 is ANQGSEA in the germline V gene. CDR3 amino acids: CSVQGGRADTQYF. Written as DNA, the CDR3 is TGCAGCGTTCAAGGGGGGCGCGCAGATACGCAGTATTTT.

This clone has a handful of counts. This rearrangement joins TRBV29-1 to TRBJ2-1; 8 bases match TRBD2. With 6 bases clipped from V and 4 bases from J, the junction kept 5 bases outside the gene matches. Germline V gene sequence: CDR1 SQVTM, CDR2 ANQGSEA. CDR3 size: 13 residues. The CDR3 sequence is CSVFSGGYNEQFF. DNA of the CDR3: TGCAGCGTCTTTTCGGGGGGGTACAATGAGCAGTTCTTC.

The gene calls are TRBV20-1 and TRBJ2-7; D is perhaps TRBD2 (5 bases). The germline V gene encodes CDR1 DFQATT and CDR2 SNEGSKA (reference sequence). The V and J ends lost 8 bases and 2 bases respectively, with 10 bases between them. The CDR3 has 11 residues. The CDR3 DNA reads TGCAGTCCCCTCGGGGCCTACGAGCAGTACTTC. Amino acids: CSPLGAYEQYF.

Notes on this clone: Within the sample, other DNA sequences also encode this same CDR3. The rearrangement joins TRBV9 to TRBJ2-5; a possible D gene is TRBD2 (5 bases). Trimming cost V 0 bases and J 5 bases, with 8 bases left between them. CDR1 SGDLS and CDR2 YYNGEE come from the germline V gene. This CDR3 spans 13 amino acids. As DNA, the CDR3 is TGTGCCAGCAGCGTAGGATCGGGGGAGACCCAGTACTTC. Its protein product is CASSVGSGETQYF. Variable domain in full (rest from reference TRBV9 and TRBJ2-5): DSGVTQTPKHLITATGQRVTLRCSPRSGDLSVYWYQQSLDQGLQFLIQYYNGEERAKGNILERFSAQQFPDLHSELNLSSLELGDSALYFCASSVGSGETQYFGPGTRLLVL.

About this clone: This sample also contains other DNA sequences that code for the same CDR3. This chain joins TRBV30 and TRBJ2-2, with D hard to call. Germline values: CDR1 GTSNPN, CDR2 SVGIG (reference sequence). With 0 bases removed from V and 5 bases from J, the gap between germline ends came to 4 bases. The CDR3 has 12 amino acids. In DNA form, the CDR3 reads TGTGCCTGGAGTGTAATAACCGGGGAGCTGTTTTTT. This gives the protein CAWSVITGELFF.

This clone occurred a few times. The J gene is TRBJ1-1, the V gene TRBV30; D might be TRBD1 (6 bases). The CDR3 contains 12 residues. The germline V and J ends were trimmed by 3 bases and 3 bases, with 8 bases remaining between them. CDR1 GTSNPN and CDR2 SVGIG come from the germline V gene (reference sequence). CDR3 amino acids: CAWSAGDTEAFF. In nucleotides, the CDR3 is TGTGCCTGGAGCGCAGGGGACACTGAAGCTTTCTTT.

The rearrangement uses TRBV10-3 and TRBJ2-1; the match to TRBD2 covers 13 bases. This CDR3 contains 16 residues. CDR1 ENHRY and CDR2 SYGVKD come from the germline V gene. The V and J ends lost 4 bases and 1 base, in that order; junction bases with no gene match: 1. CDR3 nucleotide sequence: TGTGCCATCAGTGGGACTAGCGGGAGATCCTACAATGAGCAGTTCTTC. This encodes CAISGTSGRSYNEQFF.

The chain has TRBV28 and TRBJ2-2; no definite D call. Germline CDR1 MDHEN, CDR2 SYDVKM. The V end lost 5 bases, the J end lost 6 bases, and 13 bases lay between the germline ends. This CDR3 region has 14 residues. CDR3 nucleotide sequence: TGTGCCAGCAGTACTCCGCTCCGACCCGGGGAGCTGTTTTTT. As protein: CASSTPLRPGELFF.

The chain is built from TRBV7-9 and TRBJ2-3; TRBD2 aligns across 9 bases. The CDR3 covers 16 residues. V trimming: 6 bases; J trimming: 0 bases; junction bases outside the gene matches: 7. Per the germline V gene, CDR1 is SEHNR and CDR2 is FQNEAQ (reference sequence). The CDR3 spells CASSSASGTSTDTQYF. Written as DNA, the CDR3 is TGTGCCAGCAGTTCTGCTAGCGGGACCAGCACAGATACGCAGTATTTT.

The chain has TRBV7-2 and TRBJ2-2, with no clear D. The CDR3 has 11 amino acids. The germline gives CDR1 SGHTA, CDR2 FQGNSA. V lost 4 bases and J 5 bases, leaving 2 bases between the germline ends. This chain's CDR3 is CASSSTGELFF. The CDR3 DNA sequence: TGTGCCAGCAGCTCGACCGGGGAGCTGTTTTTT. The variable domain in full, completed from reference TRBV7-2 and TRBJ2-2, reads GAGVSQSPSNKVTEKGKDVELRCDPISGHTALYWYRQSLGQGLEFLIYFQGNSAPDKSGLPSDRFSAERTGGSVSTLTIQRTQQEDSAVYLCASSSTGELFFGEGSRLTVL.

The V gene is TRBV9, the J gene TRBJ2-1, with 8 bases aligning to TRBD2. The germline gives CDR1 SGDLS, CDR2 YYNGEE. Trimming cost V 3 bases and J 7 bases; bases outside gene matches: 18. This CDR3 contains 18 residues. CDR3 protein: CASSAHSVGTRAGNEQFF. The CDR3 nucleotides read TGTGCCAGCAGCGCCCACTCGGTTGGGACTAGGGCTGGGAATGAGCAGTTCTTC.